This paragraph covers one TCR beta chain sequence. This sample was taken from a study of blood T cell repertoires in COVID-19. Turning to the study itself: There were acute and convalescent COVID-19 samples, and they came from the United States, Italy and Spain. Sample material is recorded as cDNA or gDNA derived from T cells, B-cell-depleted T cells, or PBMCs.

Source study methods: For nucleated cells, counts were estimated from reference gene primer amplification. Produced via immunoSEQ multiplex PCR; TCRdb's table is partial and in-frame only. V and J calls and clone size are copied from that table; D and trimming were computed from the DNA. The sample contains 65,000 to 90,000 clones, roughly 82% of which appear only once. The CDR3 contains 13 residues. V gave up 6 bases and J gave up 4 bases, with 12 bases separating them. CDR1 is MNHEY, CDR2 SVGAGI, per germline. This TCR came from a man aged 50 to 60 with active COVID-19. The V call is TRBV6-5, the J call TRBJ1-2; tentative D call: TRBD1 (5 bases). Sequenced: peripheral blood. The CDR3 region is CASRVAGLYGYTF. Here the CDR3 DNA reads TGTGCCAGCAGGGTTGCGGGGCTCTATGGCTACACCTTC.